This passage covers 21 T cell receptor beta chains from one sample sequenced in a study of blood T cell repertoires in COVID-19. Only in-frame clones appear in the TCRdb table, and some are missing; sequencing was by immunoSEQ multiplex PCR. Of tens of thousands of clones listed, 60% to 85% were seen once; the top ten hold roughly 50%. Sequencing was done on a sample of peripheral blood. These receptors were collected from a human donor in a cohort sampled during active COVID-19.

The CDR3 region is CAWSPGILPYEQYF. The CDR3 DNA sequence: TGTGCCTGGAGTCCCGGGATCCTACCCTACGAGCAGTACTTC. The gene calls are TRBV30 and TRBJ2-7; maybe TRBD2 (5 bases). The ends were cut back, 2 bases at V and 2 bases at J, with 13 bases in the middle. Germline values: CDR1 GTSNPN, CDR2 SVGIG (reference sequence). The CDR3 sequence is 14 residues long.

The chain combines TRBV19 with TRBJ2-1; 9 bases map to TRBD2. CDR1 LNHDA and CDR2 SQIVND come from the germline V gene (reference sequence). The CDR3 consists of 15 residues. V lost 2 bases and J lost 8; bases outside the gene matches: 7. Written as DNA, the CDR3 is TGTGCCAGTAGTATACAGGCGGGAGGGCGGTATGAGCAGTTCTTC. This encodes CASSIQAGGRYEQFF.

Here the CDR3 DNA reads TGTGCCAGTAGTCTCGGTAGGGGGAGGAACACTGAAGCTTTCTTT. It codes for CASSLGRGRNTEAFF. The rearrangement joins TRBV19 to TRBJ1-1; D may be TRBD1 (6 bases). The CDR3 is 15 amino acids. V was clipped by 5 bases and J by 1 base, with 14 bases between them. Germline CDR1 and CDR2: LNHDA and SQIVND (reference sequence).

The J gene is TRBJ1-2, the V gene TRBV11-2, with TRBD1 matching 12 bases. Germline CDR1 is SGHAT and CDR2 is FQNNGV. The CDR3 sequence is 17 residues long. Trimming took 5 bases from V and 7 from J; bases not matched to a gene: 14. The CDR3 DNA sequence: TGTGCCAGCAGCAAAGGGACAGGGGGCGCAAACTCGGGTGGCTACACCTTC. Translation gives CASSKGTGGANSGGYTF. The full variable domain, rest sourced from reference TRBV11-2 and TRBJ1-2, is EAGVAQSPRYKIIEKRQSVAFWCNPISGHATLYWYQQILGQGPKLLIQFQNNGVVDDSQLPKDRFSAERLKGVDSTLKIQPAKLEDSAVYLCASSKGTGGANSGGYTFGSGTRLTVV.

The chain employs TRBV28 and TRBJ2-5; D is perhaps TRBD1 (5 bases). The CDR3 covers 15 residues. Germline V gene lookup returns CDR1 MDHEN and CDR2 SYDVKM. The ends were cut back, 3 bases at V and 9 bases at J, with 20 bases in the middle. Here the CDR3 DNA reads TGTGCCAGCAGTTTTAGTCAGGGCACCTATGTGGCCCAGTACTTC. It is translated as CASSFSQGTYVAQYF.

The table lists this clone with a few counts. J is TRBJ2-2 and V is TRBV6-5; 8 bases agree with TRBD1. Trimming took 4 bases from V and 5 from J; bases not matched to a gene: 3. CDR3 length: 14 amino acids. The germline V gene has CDR1 MNHEY and CDR2 SVGAGI. CDR3 sequence reads: CASSSDRVTGELFF. CDR3 DNA: TGTGCCAGCAGTTCGGACAGGGTGACCGGGGAGCTGTTTTTT.

The table lists this clone with a few counts. The rearrangement uses TRBV19 and TRBJ2-1; 9 positions agree with TRBD2. CDR1 is LNHDA and CDR2 is SQIVND in the germline V gene (reference sequence). This CDR3 spans 14 amino acids. V trimming: 4 bases; J trimming: 9 bases; junction bases outside the gene matches: 7. The CDR3 region is CASSKQGLAIEQFF. The DNA of the CDR3 is TGTGCCAGTAGTAAACAGGGACTAGCCATTGAGCAGTTCTTC.

The J gene is TRBJ1-1, the V gene TRBV5-1; D may be TRBD1 (5 bases). The CDR3 sequence is 13 residues long. CDR1 SGHRS and CDR2 YFSETQ come from the germline V gene. V shed 6 bases and J shed 0 bases, with 9 bases lying between them. The CDR3 coding sequence is TGCGCCAGCAACCGGGACTTGAACACTGAAGCTTTCTTT. This translates into CASNRDLNTEAFF.

This chain uses TRBV19 with TRBJ2-2, with 13 bases matching TRBD2. There are 18 residues in the CDR3. Per the germline V gene, CDR1 is LNHDA and CDR2 is SQIVND (reference sequence). Losses at the gene ends were 3 bases for V and 5 bases for J; bases not matched to a gene: 9. The DNA of the CDR3 is TGTGCCAGTAGTATTTCCCGAACGGGACTAGCGGGGACCGGGGAGCTGTTTTTT. Protein product: CASSISRTGLAGTGELFF.

The genes are TRBV27 and TRBJ1-5; D gene uncertain. Germline V gives CDR1 MNHEY, CDR2 SMNVEV (reference sequence). CDR3 length: 14 amino acids. The germline V and J ends were trimmed by 6 bases and 0 bases, with 9 bases remaining between them. CDR3 nucleotide sequence: TGTGCCAGCAGGAACAGAAATAGCAATCAGCCCCAGCATTTT. It encodes CASRNRNSNQPQHF.

V usage is TRBV25-1 and J usage is TRBJ2-3; 14 bases map to TRBD2. Germline-derived CDR1 and CDR2 are MGHDK and SYGVNS. This CDR3 spans 16 amino acids. V shed 4 bases, J shed 6 bases, and the junction held 6 bases outside the gene matches. Here the CDR3 reads CASSATSGRARDTQYF. The CDR3 region has the DNA TGTGCCAGCAGTGCGACTAGCGGGAGGGCCCGGGATACGCAGTATTTT.

This clone appeared a few times. The chain couples TRBV4-3 to TRBJ1-2, with D perhaps TRBD1 (5 bases). Germline CDR1 LGHNA, CDR2 YSLEER. There are 14 residues in the CDR3. The ends were cut back, 0 bases at V and 4 bases at J, with 9 bases in the middle. This CDR3 is CASSQDLQGYGYTF. The DNA for the CDR3 is TGCGCCAGCAGCCAAGATTTGCAGGGCTATGGCTACACCTTC.

The J gene is TRBJ1-3, the V gene TRBV6-5, with a tentative D call TRBD1 (6 bases). V lost 0 bases, J lost 0 bases, and 9 bases lay in between. Germline CDR1 MNHEY, CDR2 SVGAGI. The CDR3 has 16 residues. The CDR3 loop is CASSYSGGASGNTIYF. In DNA, the CDR3 is TGTGCCAGCAGTTACTCCGGGGGGGCCTCTGGAAACACCATATATTTT.

V and J are TRBV5-4 and TRBJ1-6; the D gene is possibly TRBD1 (6 bases). V shed 0 bases and J shed 5 bases, with 12 bases lying between them. Germline CDR1 reads SGHNT; CDR2 reads YYREEE (reference sequence). CDR3 length: 16 amino acids. The CDR3 DNA reads TGTGCCAGCAGCTTGGGGGCAGGGGTCAATAATTCACCCCTCCACTTT. This encodes CASSLGAGVNNSPLHF.

V and J are TRBV7-2 and TRBJ2-1, with unresolved D. Germline-derived CDR1 and CDR2 are SGHTA and FQGNSA. Trimming removed 5 bases from V and 7 bases from J, with 12 bases in between. There are 13 residues in the CDR3. The CDR3 coding sequence is TGTGCCAGCAGCCCATCGAGTTTTAATGAGCAGTTCTTC. Its protein is CASSPSSFNEQFF.

This chain connects TRBV19 to TRBJ1-5; D is uncertain. The V gene's germline CDR1 is LNHDA and CDR2 SQIVND (reference sequence). Between the trimmed V and J ends, which lost 8 bases and 2 bases, there was a span of 16 bases. This CDR3 has 15 residues. DNA of the CDR3: TGTGCCAGTTCCCTCTCATCGGTTGGCAATCAGCCCCAGCATTTT. Translation: CASSLSSVGNQPQHF. The full variable domain, rest sourced from reference TRBV19 and TRBJ1-5, is DGGITQSPKYLFRKEGQNVTLSCEQNLNHDAMYWYRQDPGQGLRLIYYSQIVNDFQKGDIAEGYSVSREKKESFPLTVTSAQKNPTAFYLCASSLSSVGNQPQHFGDGTRLSIL.

This clone was recorded only once. J is TRBJ2-2 and V is TRBV9; 16 bases are shared with TRBD2. Germline trimming cut 7 bases from V and 3 bases from J; bases unmatched to any gene: 3. The germline V gene encodes CDR1 SGDLS and CDR2 YYNGEE. CDR3 length equals 16 residues. The CDR3 DNA reads TGTGCCAGCGGGGGACTAGCGGGAGGGTACACCGGGGAGCTGTTTTTT. The encoded protein is CASGGLAGGYTGELFF.

CDR3: CASSLGGTSYLNEQFF. The CDR3 DNA reads TGTGCCAGCAGCTTGGGCGGGACGTCTTATCTTAATGAGCAGTTCTTC. V usage is TRBV11-2 and J usage is TRBJ2-1; TRBD2 is a possible D gene (6 bases). V gave up 3 bases and J gave up 7 bases, with 19 bases separating them. The CDR3 contains 16 residues. Per the germline V gene, CDR1 is SGHAT and CDR2 is FQNNGV.

The chain is built from TRBV19 and TRBJ1-5, with 10 nucleotides matching TRBD1. The CDR3 is made up of 15 amino acids. The V gene's germline CDR1 is LNHDA and CDR2 SQIVND (reference sequence). V lost 8 bases to trimming and J lost 2 bases; unmatched junction nucleotides: 6. CDR3 in amino acids: CASSTGGRGNQPQHF. The CDR3 nucleotides are TGTGCCAGTTCGACAGGGGGCAGGGGCAATCAGCCCCAGCATTTT.

V gene TRBV28 combines with J gene TRBJ1-2, with D unresolved. The V end lost 6 bases, the J end lost 7 bases, and 21 bases lay between the germline ends. Germline V CDR1 and CDR2: MDHEN, SYDVKM. This CDR3 comprises 15 residues. CDR3 loop: CASSPPPHGKLGYTF. The CDR3 DNA sequence: TGTGCCAGCAGCCCCCCCCCACACGGGAAGCTTGGCTACACCTTC.

The chain recombines TRBV27 with TRBJ2-7; 14 bases map to TRBD2. CDR1 is MNHEY, CDR2 SMNVEV, per germline (reference sequence). The trim removed 5 bases at V and 6 bases at J, leaving 9 bases unmatched. The CDR3 is 16 residues long. The CDR3 coding sequence is TGTGCCAGCAGTACATCGGGACTAGCGGGAGACGGCGAGCAGTACTTC. Translation gives CASSTSGLAGDGEQYF.